This T cell receptor (beta chain) was observed in a study of Graves' ophthalmopathy and Graves' hyperthyroidism. RNA transcripts were the source from which TCR beta CDR3 regions were amplified. Investigators did first-round RT-PCR with HTBI primers, then second-round multiplex PCR. TCRdb recomputed calls from the multiplex PCR reads with MiXCR, one row per CDR3 protein. The table lists about 210,000 distinct CDR3 sequences, over 25% of them singletons. This clonotype was counted at least ten times. This CDR3 has 17 residues. Germline lookup yields CDR1 LGHDT and CDR2 YNNKEL (reference sequence). Trimming stripped 0 bases from V and 10 bases from J, with 21 bases between.

The source material was peripheral blood. The rearrangement joins TRBV3-1 to TRBJ2-2, with D maybe TRBD2 (5 bases). The receptor was derived from a man aged 45-65 years with Graves' ophthalmopathy. Written as DNA, the CDR3 is TGTGCCAGCAGCCAAGATCGTGATGGACTCACGAAGACGGAGCTGTTTTTT. Translation gives CASSQDRDGLTKTELFF.